The next 7 T cell receptor beta chains were all read from a single sample in a study of shared clonotypes between healthy human individuals. Profiled with immunoSEQ multiplex PCR; TCRdb holds only in-frame clones, not every one. The data show about 1 million clones, around 74% seen once. Sequencing input: memory CD4+ T cells sorted from blood. Documented subset: CD45RA-negative fraction. These receptors originate from a man in his late teens or twenties in good health.

In the case of this clone: Other nucleotide sequences from this sample produce the same CDR3. The rearrangement links TRBV5-1 to TRBJ2-1; TRBD2 agrees at 10 bases. Trimming took 4 bases from V and 4 from J; bases not matched to a gene: 8. Germline V CDR1 and CDR2: SGHRS, YFSETQ. This CDR3 contains 16 residues. The CDR3 sequence is CASSPQGAGGYNEQFF. DNA for the CDR3: TGCGCCAGCAGCCCCCAGGGAGCGGGGGGGTACAATGAGCAGTTCTTC.

The chain employs TRBV7-2 and TRBJ1-6, with TRBD1 as a possible D gene (6 bases). CDR1 and CDR2 from the germline V gene are SGHTA and FQGNSA. V was pared by 5 bases and J by 7 bases, with 18 bases between. This CDR3 contains 16 residues. The CDR3 coding sequence is TGTGCCAGCAGCCTCGGAAGTGCAGGGGTAAATTCACCCCTCCACTTT. The encoded protein is CASSLGSAGVNSPLHF.

This chain connects TRBV15 to TRBJ1-5; no definite D call. Per the germline V gene, CDR1 is LNHNV and CDR2 is YYDKDF (reference sequence). The V end was cut by 0 bases, the J end by 9 bases, with 12 bases between. The length of the CDR3 is 14 residues. The CDR3 DNA follows: TGTGCCACCAGCAGAGATGGTATCGAACTGCCCCAGCATTTT. It yields the protein CATSRDGIELPQHF.

V gene TRBV2 combines with J gene TRBJ2-1; D unresolved. Per germline, CDR1 SNHLY and CDR2 FYNNEI. This CDR3 is 11 amino acids long. V lost 5 bases, J lost 14 bases, and 13 bases lay in between. CDR3 sequence (DNA): TGTGCCAGCAGTTCCTCTGGGGTAGAGTTCTTC. Encoded protein: CASSSSGVEFF.

The chain uses TRBV15 and TRBJ1-4; no reliable D call. The CDR3 has 14 amino acids. The V and J ends lost 0 bases and 4 bases respectively, with 6 bases between them. The germline CDR1 and CDR2 sequences are LNHNV and YYDKDF (reference sequence). The CDR3 is CATSRETSNEKLFF. The CDR3 coding sequence is TGTGCCACCAGCAGAGAAACTAGTAATGAAAAACTGTTTTTT.

J is TRBJ1-3 and V is TRBV7-8; no clear D. Deletions cut 1 base from V and 14 bases from J, with 18 bases between. The CDR3 loop spans 14 amino acids. CDR1 SGHVS and CDR2 FQNEAQ come from the germline V gene. CDR3 nucleotides: TGTGCCAGCAGCTTAGTGGCGTCTGTCTCAACCCTATATTTT. This codes for CASSLVASVSTLYF.

The chain employs TRBV7-9 and TRBJ1-1, with a tentative D call TRBD1 (5 bases). With 4 bases removed from V and 6 bases from J, the gap between germline ends came to 12 bases. The CDR3 runs to 13 residues. CDR1 and CDR2 from the germline V gene are SEHNR and FQNEAQ (reference sequence). The CDR3 is CASSWGTTAEAFF. CDR3 coding DNA: TGTGCCAGCAGCTGGGGGACGACGGCTGAAGCTTTCTTT.